Only a few counts were recorded for the clone carrying this T cell receptor (beta chain). The entry originates in a study of identical twins. The CDR3 spans 16 residues. V was pared by 0 bases and J by 4 bases, with 16 bases between. Germline V gives CDR1 WNHNN, CDR2 SYGVQD (reference sequence). One entry per CDR3 protein, called by TCRdb with MiXCR from the 5' RACE reads. This table has hundreds of thousands of distinct CDR3 sequences, 10% to 15% appearing once. The same specimen was also included in a second study, on yellow fever vaccine responses in identical twins.

The chain combines TRBV10-1 with TRBJ2-7; D might be TRBD1 (6 bases). What was sequenced was PBMCs. This clonotype was obtained from a woman aged 18-29 years in good health. In DNA, the CDR3 is TGCGCCAGCAGTGAGTCAGGGGGATCTAGTACGTACGAGCAGTACTTC. This sequence encodes CASSESGGSSTYEQYF.